Below, one TCR beta chain is given with its context. The data are from a study of T cell changes during pregnancy in multiple sclerosis. Assay: immunoSEQ multiplex PCR; the TCRdb copy retains only in-frame clones and omits some. The sample lists 100,000 or so clones, roughly 94% occurring once. The CDR3 covers 13 residues. Trimming shortened V by 4 bases and J by 6 bases, and 13 bases separated the two germline ends. Germline-derived CDR1 and CDR2 are SGHNT and YYREEE (reference sequence). The material was peripheral blood, obtained after pregnancy. The gene calls are TRBV5-4 and TRBJ1-1; a possible D gene is TRBD1 (5 bases). This TCR was recovered from a female donor in good health, enrolled as a control in a pregnancy study. The CDR3 DNA follows: TGTGCCAGCAGCACCTTCGGGGGGGCTGAAGCTTTCTTT. Protein product: CASSTFGGAEAFF.